Described below is a single T cell receptor beta chain sequence and its context. V gave up 4 bases and J gave up 5 bases, with 15 bases separating them. Germline loops: CDR1 MNHEY, CDR2 SVGAGI. The CDR3 extends over 15 amino acids. Authors' processing steps: Reference gene primers were amplified, and this amplification served to estimate nucleated cell counts. TCRdb's table, derived via immunoSEQ multiplex PCR, lists solely in-frame clones and lacks some. V, J and clone size reflect that table, while D and trimming were determined from the DNA. The sample has about 250,000 clones, 86% seen once. The sample originates from a study of blood T cell repertoires in COVID-19. Looking at the study overall: The origin of the acute and convalescent COVID-19 samples was the United States, Italy and Spain. PBMCs, B-cell-depleted T cells, or T cells were the source of the cDNA or gDNA that made up the material.

The chain joins TRBV6-5 to TRBJ2-1; tentative D call: TRBD2 (5 bases). The sequencing sample was made of peripheral blood. This clonotype was obtained from a woman aged 60-75 years who had recovered from COVID-19. CDR3 bases: TGTGCCAGCAGTTTCCGCAATACTAGGAACAATGAGCAGTTCTTC. This sequence encodes CASSFRNTRNNEQFF.